The sequence of this T cell receptor beta chain was determined in a study of T cell repertoires in cytomegalovirus infection. Study information: Used in the study were CMV epitopes, some recently identified and HLA-C-restricted, others well-studied and HLA-B-restricted. A matching HLA type, together with CMV infection, was signaled by public TCR beta signatures. The study's findings and limits: Cumulative frequency (of public TCR beta family members) identified carriers of CMV plus the relevant HLA. There were HLA-C-restricted CMV-specific TCR beta clonotypes dominating the ex vivo response.

TCRdb reanalysed the reads using MiXCR and keeps one entry per CDR3 protein. The sample records about 340,000 distinct CDR3 sequences, about 27% being singletons. This CDR3 has 12 residues. Germline V gene sequence: CDR1 SEHNR, CDR2 FQNEAQ (reference sequence). Trimming cost V 5 bases and J 0 bases, with 4 bases left between them. In this sample, this clonotype turned up many times. Its specificity is not known. This sequence was found in a human donor in good health (CMV status not recorded). Some clones in this sample may be carry-over from other donors' samples. Specimen: cultured PBMCs, collected from culture after CMV antigen stimulation. V gene TRBV7-9 combines with J gene TRBJ1-2; no clear D gene. In DNA form, the CDR3 reads TGTGCCAGCAGCCAGACTAACTATGGCTACACCTTC. Its translation is CASSQTNYGYTF.